The 3 T cell receptor beta chains below all came from one sample that was sequenced in a study of cytomegalovirus exposure and HLA in healthy donors. With 60 Vbeta and 13 Jbeta primers, the PCR was carried out. Sequenced by immunoSEQ multiplex PCR; TCRdb stores in-frame clones only, minus some. The sample includes some 180,000 clones, more than 65% seen only once; the top ten take about 2.5%. The material sequenced was PBMCs. Every receptor here comes from a woman aged 25 to 45 in good health and CMV-seropositive.

The V and J genes are TRBV4-1 and TRBJ2-7, with D maybe TRBD2 (7 bases). This CDR3 is 15 amino acids long. The V end was cut by 0 bases, the J end by 6 bases, with 15 bases between. Germline CDR1 is MGHRA and CDR2 is YSYEKL. The CDR3: CASSQEDSGGAEQYF. The CDR3 DNA reads TGCGCCAGCAGCCAAGAAGACTCTGGGGGGGCCGAGCAGTACTTC.

This clone was seen once. The chain employs TRBV29-1 and TRBJ2-3, with 8 bases fitting TRBD1. V dropped 4 bases and J dropped 2; count of bases not matched to a gene: 5. Germline V lookup: CDR1 SQVTM, CDR2 ANQGSEA. The CDR3 spans 14 residues. The CDR3 loop is CSVARQGNTDTQYF. The CDR3 region has the DNA TGCAGCGTTGCACGACAGGGGAACACAGATACGCAGTATTTT.

V gene TRBV29-1 combines with J gene TRBJ1-6; D is uncertain. Germline V lookup: CDR1 SQVTM, CDR2 ANQGSEA. V was cut by 4 bases and J by 7 bases, with 11 bases left in between. The CDR3 is made up of 13 amino acids. The chain's CDR3 is CSVGGDQNSPLHF. CDR3 DNA sequence: TGCAGCGTTGGTGGAGACCAGAATTCACCCCTCCACTTT.